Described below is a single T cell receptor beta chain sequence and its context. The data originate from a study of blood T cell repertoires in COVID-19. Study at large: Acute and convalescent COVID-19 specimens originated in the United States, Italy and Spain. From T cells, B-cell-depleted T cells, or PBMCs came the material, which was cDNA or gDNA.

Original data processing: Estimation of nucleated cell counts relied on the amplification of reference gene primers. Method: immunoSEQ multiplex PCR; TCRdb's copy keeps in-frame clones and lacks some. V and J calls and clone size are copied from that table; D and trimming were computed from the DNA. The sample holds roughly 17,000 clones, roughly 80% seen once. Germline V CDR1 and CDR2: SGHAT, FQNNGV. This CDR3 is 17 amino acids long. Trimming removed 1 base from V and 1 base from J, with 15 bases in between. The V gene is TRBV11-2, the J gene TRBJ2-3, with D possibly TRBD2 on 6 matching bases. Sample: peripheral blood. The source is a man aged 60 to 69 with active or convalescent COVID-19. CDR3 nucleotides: TGTGCCAGCAGCTTAGCGGGAGCAGCGGGTCGCACAGATACGCAGTATTTT. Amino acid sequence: CASSLAGAAGRTDTQYF.